A single sample gave rise to the 18 T cell receptor beta chains below, sequenced in a study of blood T cells in healthy people across ages. For the second PCR, which ran for roughly 7 to 11 cycles, a sample-barcoded 5' primer and a J-beta primer mix were used. TCRdb ran MiXCR on the 5' RACE reads and lists one entry per CDR3 protein. The sample comprises about 1.5 million distinct CDR3 sequences, roughly two fifths of which are singletons, and around 4% rests with the top ten. Material for sequencing was blood. The receptors derive from a woman under 30 in good health.

This clonotype was counted once. The chain carries TRBV10-3 and TRBJ1-3; no definite D call. CDR1 ENHRY and CDR2 SYGVKD come from the germline V gene. This CDR3 spans 14 amino acids. V lost 2 bases and J 1 base, leaving 6 bases between the germline ends. The CDR3 reads CAISERVSGNTIYF. The CDR3, as DNA: TGTGCCATCAGTGAGAGGGTATCTGGAAACACCATATATTTT.

This clonotype has only a few counts. The chain employs TRBV20-1 and TRBJ1-2, with D uncertain. CDR1 DFQATT and CDR2 SNEGSKA come from the germline V gene (reference sequence). Trimming took 1 base from V and 2 from J, leaving 8 bases between them. This CDR3 is 13 amino acids long. For the CDR3, the DNA is TGCAGTGCTAGAGGGTCGAGAAACTATGGCTACACCTTC. Translating gives CSARGSRNYGYTF.

V gene TRBV21-1 combines with J gene TRBJ2-7; no check of the table's D call, TRBD1, against the DNA was made. TRBV21-1 is designated a pseudogene. This CDR3 has 17 residues. CDR3: CASTQHPSGTDHYEQYF. Written as DNA, the CDR3 is TGTGCCAGCACCCAACACCCCTCCGGGACAGATCACTACGAGCAGTACTTC.

This clonotype was recorded a few times. The chain carries TRBV7-2 and TRBJ2-7, with a possible D match to TRBD2 (5 bases). Looked up from germline, CDR1 is SGHTA and CDR2 is FQGNSA. V lost 1 base and J 3 bases, leaving 13 bases between the germline ends. This CDR3 has 15 residues. CDR3 amino acids: CASSLDNGVSYEQYF. In nucleotides, the CDR3 is TGTGCCAGCAGCTTAGACAACGGGGTCAGCTACGAGCAGTACTTC. The full variable domain, with the rest looked up from reference TRBV7-2 and TRBJ2-7, is GAGVSQSPSNKVTEKGKDVELRCDPISGHTALYWYRQSLGQGLEFLIYFQGNSAPDKSGLPSDRFSAERTGGSVSTLTIQRTQQEDSAVYLCASSLDNGVSYEQYFGPGTRLTVT.

The chain recombines TRBV7-9 with TRBJ2-1; TRBD1 agrees at 9 bases. The CDR3 totals 15 residues. J lost 6 bases, V lost 6 bases, and 9 bases had no gene match. Germline CDR1 SEHNR, CDR2 FQNEAQ (reference sequence). The CDR3 protein is CASSSYRGRFNEQFF. Here the CDR3 DNA reads TGTGCCAGCAGTTCCTACAGGGGGCGCTTCAATGAGCAGTTCTTC.

As to this clonotype: One end of the junction does not line up with germline, which may come from a read error. The J gene is TRBJ1-4, the V gene TRBV7-9; D is unresolved. The germline V gene encodes CDR1 SEHNR and CDR2 FQNEAQ (reference sequence). The CDR3 extends over 14 amino acids. This CDR3 reads CANSLLGSNEKLFF. The CDR3 bases are TGTGCCAACAGCTTATTGGGCAGTAATGAAAAACTGTTTTTT. The full variable domain, completed using reference TRBV7-9 and TRBJ1-4, is DTGVSQNPRHKITKRGQNVTFRCDPISEHNRLYWYRQTLGQGPEFLTYFQNEAQLEKSRLLSDRFSAERPKGSFSTLEIQRTEQGDSAMYLCANSLLGSNEKLFFGSGTQLSVL.

The rearrangement joins TRBV29-1 to TRBJ2-3, with 8 nucleotides matching TRBD2. Germline lookup yields CDR1 SQVTM and CDR2 ANQGSEA. The CDR3 has 15 residues. J was trimmed by 2 bases and V by 8 bases; bases with no gene match: 12. CDR3 in amino acids: CSITYKRGYTDTQYF. The DNA of the CDR3 is TGCAGCATAACGTATAAGCGGGGGTACACAGATACGCAGTATTTT.

The chain joins TRBV2 to TRBJ1-1; D remains unclear. V lost 1 base, J lost 7 bases, and 13 bases lay in between. Germline-derived CDR1 and CDR2 are SNHLY and FYNNEI. CDR3 length: 14 amino acids. The DNA for the CDR3 is TGTGCCAGCAGTGAAGATGTTAGACGGGGTGAAGCTTTCTTT. This gives the protein CASSEDVRRGEAFF.

The chain links TRBV6-1 to TRBJ2-5; D gene ambiguous. Germline V lookup: CDR1 MNHNS, CDR2 SASEGT. The CDR3 is 11 residues long. The germline V and J ends were trimmed by 7 bases and 7 bases, with 10 bases remaining between them. This CDR3 reads CASTVLGTQYF. In DNA, the CDR3 is TGTGCCAGCACCGTTCTAGGGACCCAGTACTTC.

V usage is TRBV20-1 and J usage is TRBJ2-4, with 7 bases identical to TRBD2. TRBJ2-7 matches the DNA end more closely, so the J call is doubtful. This CDR3 comprises 15 residues. Germline-derived CDR1 and CDR2 are DFQATT and SNEGSKA (reference sequence). The CDR3 nucleotides read TGCAGTGCAACAACTCGGGCCAAGGGAGGGTACGAGCAGTACTTC. Translating gives CSATTRAKGGYEQYF.

The V gene is TRBV12-3 or TRBV12-4, the J gene TRBJ1-5; no reliable D call. V dropped 2 bases and J dropped 5 bases, with 7 bases sitting between them. The CDR3 runs 13 residues. CDR3 loop: CASSLQTHQPQHF. Written as DNA, the CDR3 is TGTGCCAGCAGTTTACAAACCCATCAGCCCCAGCATTTT.

This clonotype was observed a handful of times. This chain uses TRBV12-3 or TRBV12-4 with TRBJ1-2; 7 nucleotides match TRBD1. The CDR3 is made up of 15 amino acids. V was clipped by 3 bases and J by 7 bases; unmatched bases: 11. The CDR3 nucleotides read TGTGCCAGCAGTTTTTATATAACAGGGGAGGCTGGCTACACCTTC. It is translated as CASSFYITGEAGYTF.

The chain combines TRBV5-6 with TRBJ2-5; maybe TRBD1 (5 bases). Germline assignment: CDR1 SGHDT and CDR2 YYEEEE. The CDR3 totals 12 residues. Trimming cost V 4 bases and J 11 bases, with 15 bases left between them. The CDR3 DNA sequence: TGTGCCAGCAGCCGGACATTTCGAGAGCAGTACTTC. Protein sequence: CASSRTFREQYF.

This rearrangement joins TRBV7-2 to TRBJ2-3; D may be TRBD1 (5 bases). The CDR3 is made up of 16 amino acids. Germline V gene lookup returns CDR1 SGHTA and CDR2 FQGNSA. Trimming took off 2 bases at V and 0 bases at J, with 12 bases between the two ends. The CDR3 here is CASSLQGRSSTDTQYF. Here the CDR3 DNA reads TGTGCCAGCAGCTTACAGGGTCGGTCTAGCACAGATACGCAGTATTTT.

For the CDR3, the DNA is TGTGCCAGCAGCTTAGAATTTGGGGCGCACACTGAAGCTTTCTTT. The encoded protein is CASSLEFGAHTEAFF. The chain employs TRBV7-9 and TRBJ1-1; D might be TRBD1 (5 bases). The V end was cut by 1 base, the J end by 3 bases, with 12 bases between. CDR3 length: 15 amino acids. The V gene's germline CDR1 is SEHNR and CDR2 FQNEAQ (reference sequence).

This clonotype was picked up a small number of times. The chain is built from TRBV6-6 and TRBJ2-3, with no clear D. V lost 6 bases and J 8 bases, leaving 12 bases between the germline ends. Germline lookup yields CDR1 MNHNY and CDR2 SVGAGI (reference sequence). This CDR3 comprises 12 residues. This CDR3 reads CASSPTIPTQYF. The CDR3 region has the DNA TGTGCCAGCAGCCCCACTATACCTACGCAGTATTTT.

This clonotype was counted between two and nine times. V gene TRBV18 combines with J gene TRBJ2-7; D is ambiguous. With 3 bases removed from V and 0 bases from J, the gap between germline ends came to 6 bases. CDR1 is KGHSH and CDR2 is LQKENI in the germline V gene. The CDR3 covers 13 residues. Here the CDR3 DNA reads TGTGCCAGCTCACCTCTAATCTCCTACGAGCAGTACTTC. Its translation: CASSPLISYEQYF.

The chain has TRBV30 and TRBJ2-1; D ambiguous. The better agreement between TRBJ2-7 and the DNA end casts doubt on the J call. This CDR3 region has 13 residues. Germline V gene sequence: CDR1 GTSNPN, CDR2 SVGIG (reference sequence). The CDR3, as DNA: TGTGCCTGGAACAAGTTATCCTACAATGAGCAGTACTTC. The encoded protein is CAWNKLSYNEQYF.